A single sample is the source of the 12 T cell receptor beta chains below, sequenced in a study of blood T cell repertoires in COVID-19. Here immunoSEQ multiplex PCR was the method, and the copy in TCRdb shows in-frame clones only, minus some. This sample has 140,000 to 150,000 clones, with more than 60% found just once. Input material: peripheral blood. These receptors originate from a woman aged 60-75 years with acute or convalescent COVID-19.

The CDR3 reads CASRYRDRAGVEQFF. CDR3 bases: TGTGCCAGCAGATACCGGGACAGGGCTGGGGTGGAGCAGTTCTTC. The chain carries TRBV11-2 and TRBJ2-1; 9 bases line up with TRBD1. The CDR3 is made up of 15 amino acids. With V trimmed by 6 bases and J by 10 bases, 13 bases remained unmatched. The V gene's germline CDR1 is SGHAT and CDR2 FQNNGV.

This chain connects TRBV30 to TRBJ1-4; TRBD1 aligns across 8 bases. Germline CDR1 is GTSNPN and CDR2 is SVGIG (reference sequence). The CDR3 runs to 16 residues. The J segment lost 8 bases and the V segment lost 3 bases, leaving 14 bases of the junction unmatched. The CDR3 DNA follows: TGTGCCTGGAGCAACAGGGGGACCCCCCGGCGGGAAAAACTGTTTTTT. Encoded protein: CAWSNRGTPRREKLFF.

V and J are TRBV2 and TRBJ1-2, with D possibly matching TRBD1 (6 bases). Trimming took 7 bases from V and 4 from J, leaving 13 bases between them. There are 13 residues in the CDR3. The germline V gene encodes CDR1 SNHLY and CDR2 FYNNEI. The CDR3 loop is CASNQGRGYGYTF. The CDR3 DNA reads TGTGCCAGCAACCAGGGGCGCGGCTATGGCTACACCTTC.

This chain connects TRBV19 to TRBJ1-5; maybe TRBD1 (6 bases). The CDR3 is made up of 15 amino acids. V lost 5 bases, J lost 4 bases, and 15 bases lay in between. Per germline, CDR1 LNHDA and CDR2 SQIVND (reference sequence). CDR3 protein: CASSLAGVTNQPQHF. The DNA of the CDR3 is TGTGCCAGTAGTTTGGCAGGGGTGACGAATCAGCCCCAGCATTTT.

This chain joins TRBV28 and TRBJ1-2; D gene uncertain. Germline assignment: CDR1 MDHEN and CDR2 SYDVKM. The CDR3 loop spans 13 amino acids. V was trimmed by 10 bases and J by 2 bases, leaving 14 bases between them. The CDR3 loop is CATFYPLNYGYTF. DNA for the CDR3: TGTGCCACCTTCTACCCCTTAAACTATGGCTACACCTTC.

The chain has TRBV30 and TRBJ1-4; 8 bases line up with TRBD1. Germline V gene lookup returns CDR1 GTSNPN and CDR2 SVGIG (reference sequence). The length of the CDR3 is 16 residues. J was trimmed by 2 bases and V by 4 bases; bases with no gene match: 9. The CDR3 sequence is CAWTGQGFRTNEKLFF. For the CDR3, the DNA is TGTGCCTGGACCGGACAGGGATTTCGGACTAATGAAAAACTGTTTTTT.

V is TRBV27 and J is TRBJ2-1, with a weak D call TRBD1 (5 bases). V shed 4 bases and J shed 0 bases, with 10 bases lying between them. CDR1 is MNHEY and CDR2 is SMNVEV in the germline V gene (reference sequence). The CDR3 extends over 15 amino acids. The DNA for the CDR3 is TGTGCCAGCAGTTCTCGGACACACTCCTACAATGAGCAGTTCTTC. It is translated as CASSSRTHSYNEQFF.

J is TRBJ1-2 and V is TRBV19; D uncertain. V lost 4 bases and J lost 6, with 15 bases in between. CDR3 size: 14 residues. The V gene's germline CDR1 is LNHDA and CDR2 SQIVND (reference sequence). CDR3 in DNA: TGTGCCAGTAGTAACCACATGGCCACCGATGGCTACACCTTC. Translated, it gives CASSNHMATDGYTF.

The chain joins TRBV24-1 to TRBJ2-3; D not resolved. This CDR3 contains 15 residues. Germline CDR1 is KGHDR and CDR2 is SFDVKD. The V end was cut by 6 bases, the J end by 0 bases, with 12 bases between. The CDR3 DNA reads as TGTGCCACCAGTTGTCTACCGCCGAGCACAGATACGCAGTATTTT. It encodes CATSCLPPSTDTQYF.

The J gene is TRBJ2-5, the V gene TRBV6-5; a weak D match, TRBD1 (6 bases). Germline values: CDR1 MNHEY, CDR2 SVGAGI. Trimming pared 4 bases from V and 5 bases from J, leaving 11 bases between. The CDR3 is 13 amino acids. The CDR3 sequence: CASSSNRVETQYF. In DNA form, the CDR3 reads TGTGCCAGCAGTTCCAACAGGGTGGAGACCCAGTACTTC.

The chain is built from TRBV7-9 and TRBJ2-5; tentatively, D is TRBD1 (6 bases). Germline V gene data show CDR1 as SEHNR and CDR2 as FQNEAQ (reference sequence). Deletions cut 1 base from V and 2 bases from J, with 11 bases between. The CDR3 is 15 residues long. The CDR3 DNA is TGTGCCAGCAGCTTAGTGGGACACCTTCAAGAGACCCAGTACTTC. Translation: CASSLVGHLQETQYF.

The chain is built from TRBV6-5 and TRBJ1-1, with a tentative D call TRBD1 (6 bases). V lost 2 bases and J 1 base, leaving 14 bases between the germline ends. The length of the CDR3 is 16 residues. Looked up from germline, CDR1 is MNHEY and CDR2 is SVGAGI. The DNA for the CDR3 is TGTGCCAGCAGTTACCATATAGGGGGAAGGAACACTGAAGCTTTCTTT. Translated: CASSYHIGGRNTEAFF.